Described below is a single TCR beta chain sequence and its context. This sample is part of a study of Ad26.COV2.S vaccination and SARS-CoV-2 variants. The treatment was: 15 to 20 received Ad26.COV2.S at low or high dose, single or two shots; 5 received placebo; per-sample allocation not given. Samples came from day 63 after the first vaccine or placebo injection. The assay was immunoSEQ multiplex PCR, and TCRdb's table has in-frame clones only and misses some. The sample contains about 350,000 clones, about 88% of which appear only once. Germline V lookup: CDR1 SGHTA, CDR2 FQGNSA. The CDR3 is made up of 17 amino acids. V lost 1 base and J 0 bases, leaving 13 bases between the germline ends.

This clonotype was sampled from a person between 18 and 59 years old who received the Ad26.COV2.S COVID-19 vaccine or a placebo. The sample consisted of peripheral blood, taken in a trial of Ad26.COV2.S vaccine versus placebo. This chain uses TRBV7-2 with TRBJ1-5; TRBD1 is a possible D gene (5 bases). The CDR3 DNA is TGTGCCAGCAGCTTAGGAGGGTGGGGGGATAGCAATCAGCCCCAGCATTTT. Translating gives CASSLGGWGDSNQPQHF.